This T cell receptor beta chain was identified during a study of blood T cell repertoires in COVID-19 (dated by TCRdb to 2018 to 2020). At the level of the whole study: Samples from collaborators originated in the United States, Italy and Spain and spanned both the acute and convalescent phases of COVID-19. The prospective study material was composed of cDNA or gDNA derived from T cells, B-cell-depleted T cells, or PBMCs. The dataset comprised deeply sampled blood TCRbeta repertoires from subjects exposed to, actively infected with, or recovered from COVID-19. The repertoires were released in a freely available public database intended as a resource for research on the immune response to SARS-CoV-2. Samples were obtained from the ongoing ImmuneRACE study (first 160 participants) and from 950 to 1,500 subjects provided by 6 global collaborators. Nearly every sample came with metadata listing a de-identified subject ID, COVID-19 status, age in years and sex. Where available, HLA class I and class II types were obtained from metadata supplied by the sample provider rather than from assay-based typing.

On this clone: Its binding antigen is unknown. Qualities for individual bases were not recorded, and no much larger clone is one base off.

Overall study outcomes, separate from this receptor: The quantity of clinical and demographic metadata differed by source and by participant and was supplied without curation.

The germline V end is reduced by 5 bases and the J end by 3 bases; junction bases left unmatched: 3. CDR1 and CDR2 (ENHRY, SYGVKD) derive from the germline V gene. Counted from cysteine to phenylalanine, this CDR3 has 14 amino acids. Only CDR3 DNA is held: 42 bases, read in frame from base 1. The collaborating institutions used their own protocols to collect whole blood in K2EDTA tubes. For TCRbeta analysis, collaborator samples were shipped as frozen whole blood, as isolated PBMCs, or as DNA extracted from either sample type. The immunoSEQ Assay, a bias-controlled multiplex PCR, was used to amplify TCRbeta CDR3 regions from genomic DNA. The authors' pipeline ran thus. The number of nucleated cells in each sample was estimated from the amplification of reference gene primers within the assay. To quantify the absolute abundance of each unique TCRbeta CDR3 rearrangement, sequence reads were collapsed and filtered. For each sample, productive Simpson clonality was calculated by taking the square root of Simpson's diversity index across productive rearrangements. TCRdb carries this immuneACCESS record with in-frame sequences only. Its versions omit some clonotypes, under half of them owing to an unresolved V gene in the studies checked, with the rest unexplained. The V and J calls and the clone size are those of that table, but D and trimming were determined from the DNA. The sample profile shows about 220,000 clones; over 75% of them were found once. The ten biggest clones cover 4% to 5.5% of the sample.

The rearrangement combines TRBV10-3 with TRBJ2-7, and TRBD1 aligns with 11 junction nucleotides. Sequencing was performed on peripheral blood. The TCR originated in a human donor in a cohort sampled during active COVID-19. Here the CDR3 is given as CAISQGTGGYEQYF. The sequenced DNA: TGTGCCATCAGTCAAGGGACAGGGGGCTACGAGCAGTACTTC.